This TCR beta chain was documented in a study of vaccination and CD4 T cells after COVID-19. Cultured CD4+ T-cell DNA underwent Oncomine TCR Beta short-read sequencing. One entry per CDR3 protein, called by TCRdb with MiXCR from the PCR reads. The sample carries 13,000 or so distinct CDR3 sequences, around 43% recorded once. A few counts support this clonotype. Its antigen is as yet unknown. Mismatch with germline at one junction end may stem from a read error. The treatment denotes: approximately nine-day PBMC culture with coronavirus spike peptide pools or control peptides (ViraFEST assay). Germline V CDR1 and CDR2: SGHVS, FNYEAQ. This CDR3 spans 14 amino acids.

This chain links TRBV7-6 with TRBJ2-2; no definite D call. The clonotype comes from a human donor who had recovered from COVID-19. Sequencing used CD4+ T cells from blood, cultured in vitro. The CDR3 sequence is CASSGVANTGELFF. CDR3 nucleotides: TGTGCTAGCAGTGGGGTAGCGAACACCGGGGAGCTGTTTTTT. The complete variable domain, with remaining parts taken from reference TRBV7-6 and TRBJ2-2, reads GAGVSQSPRYKVTKRGQDVALRCDPISGHVSLYWYRQALGQGPEFLTYFNYEAQQDKSGLPNDRFSAERPEGSISTLTIQRTEQRDSAMYRCASSGVANTGELFFGEGSRLTVL.